This TCR beta chain was sequenced in a study of blood T cells in healthy people across ages. This CDR3 region has 15 residues. Trimming removed 4 bases at V and 8 bases at J, with 19 bases between. Germline V CDR1 and CDR2: SGHRS, YFSETQ. For the second PCR, which ran for about 6 to 11 cycles, a sample-barcoded 5' primer and a J-beta primer mix were used. All cDNA molecules were each tagged by a template-switch adaptor with 12 random nucleotides. Paired-end reads containing CDR3 totaled no fewer than 3 million for each sample. TCRdb re-called the 5' RACE reads with MiXCR, one entry per CDR3 protein. The sample gives 800,000 to 950,000 distinct CDR3 sequences, roughly 29% of which show up once; approximately 10% is in the top ten. This sample also appeared in a second study, on T cells of mothers and their children.

The sequenced sample consisted of blood. This rearrangement joins TRBV5-1 to TRBJ2-1; weak D call: TRBD2 (5 bases). This clonotype was sampled from a woman in her forties in good health. CDR3 coding DNA: TGCGCCAGCAGCCCCCGGGGAACACTGGACGATGAGCAGTTCTTC. Its translation is CASSPRGTLDDEQFF.